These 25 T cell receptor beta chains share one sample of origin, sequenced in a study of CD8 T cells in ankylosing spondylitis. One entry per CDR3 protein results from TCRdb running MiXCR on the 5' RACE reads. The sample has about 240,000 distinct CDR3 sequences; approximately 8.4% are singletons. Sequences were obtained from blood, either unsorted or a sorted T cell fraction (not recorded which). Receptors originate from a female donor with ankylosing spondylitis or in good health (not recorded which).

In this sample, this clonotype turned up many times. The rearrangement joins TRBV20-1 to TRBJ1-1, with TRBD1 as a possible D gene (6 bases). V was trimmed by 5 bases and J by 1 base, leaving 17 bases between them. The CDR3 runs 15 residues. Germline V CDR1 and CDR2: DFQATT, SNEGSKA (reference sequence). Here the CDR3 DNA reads TGCAGTGCTCCTAAAAGACAGGCCAAGAACACTGAAGCTTTCTTT. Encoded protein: CSAPKRQAKNTEAFF.

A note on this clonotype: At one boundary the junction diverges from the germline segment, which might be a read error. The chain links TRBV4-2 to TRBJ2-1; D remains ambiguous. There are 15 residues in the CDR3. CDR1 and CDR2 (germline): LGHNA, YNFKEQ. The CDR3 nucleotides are TGTGCCATCAGCCCCAGGTCCCTCTCCTACAATGAGCAGTTCTTC. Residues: CAISPRSLSYNEQFF.

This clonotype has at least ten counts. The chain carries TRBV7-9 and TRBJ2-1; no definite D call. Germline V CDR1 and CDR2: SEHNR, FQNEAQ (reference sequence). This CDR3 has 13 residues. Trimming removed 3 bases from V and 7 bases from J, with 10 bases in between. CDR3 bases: TGTGCCAGCAGCTTTTTACAGCTGAATGAGCAGTTCTTC. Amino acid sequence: CASSFLQLNEQFF.

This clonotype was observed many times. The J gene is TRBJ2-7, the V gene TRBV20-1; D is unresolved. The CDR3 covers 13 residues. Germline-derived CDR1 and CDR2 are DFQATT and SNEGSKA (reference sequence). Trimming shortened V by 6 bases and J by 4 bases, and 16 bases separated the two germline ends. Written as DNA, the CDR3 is TGCAGTGCATACGATCCAAGGGTGTACGAGCAGTACTTC. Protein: CSAYDPRVYEQYF.

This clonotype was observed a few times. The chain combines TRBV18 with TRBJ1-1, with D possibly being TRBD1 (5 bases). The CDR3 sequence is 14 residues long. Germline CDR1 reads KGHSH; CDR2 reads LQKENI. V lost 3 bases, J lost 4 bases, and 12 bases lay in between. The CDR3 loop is CASSPGEGGTEAFF. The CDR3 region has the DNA TGTGCCAGCTCACCGGGGGAGGGCGGCACTGAAGCTTTCTTT.

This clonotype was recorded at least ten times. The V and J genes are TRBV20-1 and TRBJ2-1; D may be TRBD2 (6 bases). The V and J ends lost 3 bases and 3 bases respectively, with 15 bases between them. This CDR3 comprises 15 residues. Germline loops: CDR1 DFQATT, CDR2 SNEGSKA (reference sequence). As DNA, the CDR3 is TGCAGTGCTAGTGTAGCTAGCGCGTTCTACAATGAGCAGTTCTTC. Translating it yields CSASVASAFYNEQFF.

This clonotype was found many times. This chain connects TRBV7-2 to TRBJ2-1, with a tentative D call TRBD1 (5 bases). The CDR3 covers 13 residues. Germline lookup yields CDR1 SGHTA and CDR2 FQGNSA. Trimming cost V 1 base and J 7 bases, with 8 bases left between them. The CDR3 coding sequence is TGTGCCAGCAGCTTAGGTCAGGGAAATGAGCAGTTCTTC. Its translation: CASSLGQGNEQFF.

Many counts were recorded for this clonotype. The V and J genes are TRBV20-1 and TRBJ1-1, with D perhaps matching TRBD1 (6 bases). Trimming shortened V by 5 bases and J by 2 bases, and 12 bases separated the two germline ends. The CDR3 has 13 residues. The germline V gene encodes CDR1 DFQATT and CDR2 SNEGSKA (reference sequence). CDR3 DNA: TGCAGTGCTCTGGGACAAGGCAACACTGAAGCTTTCTTT. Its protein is CSALGQGNTEAFF.

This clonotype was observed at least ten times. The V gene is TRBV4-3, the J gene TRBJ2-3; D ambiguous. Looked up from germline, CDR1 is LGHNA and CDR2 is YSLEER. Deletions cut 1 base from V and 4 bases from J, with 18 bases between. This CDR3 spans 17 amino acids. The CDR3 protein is CASSQVYSLGGPDTQYF. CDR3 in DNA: TGCGCCAGCAGCCAAGTTTACAGCCTGGGCGGCCCAGATACGCAGTATTTT.

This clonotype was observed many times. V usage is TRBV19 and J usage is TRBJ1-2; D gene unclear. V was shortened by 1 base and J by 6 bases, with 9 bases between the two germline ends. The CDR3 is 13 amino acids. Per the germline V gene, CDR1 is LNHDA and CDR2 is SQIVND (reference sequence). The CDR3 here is CASSIGPPDGYTF. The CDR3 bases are TGTGCCAGTAGTATAGGCCCACCGGATGGCTACACCTTC.

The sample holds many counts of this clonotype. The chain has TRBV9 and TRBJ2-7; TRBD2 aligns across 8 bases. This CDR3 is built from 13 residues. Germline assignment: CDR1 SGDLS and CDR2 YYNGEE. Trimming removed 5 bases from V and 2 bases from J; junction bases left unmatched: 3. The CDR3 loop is CASSPGGPYEQYF. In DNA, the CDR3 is TGTGCCAGCAGTCCGGGGGGGCCCTACGAGCAGTACTTC.

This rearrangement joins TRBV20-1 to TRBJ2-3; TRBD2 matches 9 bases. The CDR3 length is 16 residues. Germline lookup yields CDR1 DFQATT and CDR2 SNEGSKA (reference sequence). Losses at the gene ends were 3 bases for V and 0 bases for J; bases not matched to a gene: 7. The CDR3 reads CSASWTSAGSTDTQYF. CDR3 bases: TGCAGTGCTAGTTGGACTAGCGCGGGCAGCACAGATACGCAGTATTTT.

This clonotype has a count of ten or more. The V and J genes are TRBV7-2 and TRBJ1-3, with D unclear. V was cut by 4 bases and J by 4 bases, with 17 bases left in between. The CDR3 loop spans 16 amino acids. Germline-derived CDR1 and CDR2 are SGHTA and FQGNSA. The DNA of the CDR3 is TGTGCCAGCAGCTCTTCACCTCCTGGCTTCGGAAACACCATATATTTT. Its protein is CASSSSPPGFGNTIYF.

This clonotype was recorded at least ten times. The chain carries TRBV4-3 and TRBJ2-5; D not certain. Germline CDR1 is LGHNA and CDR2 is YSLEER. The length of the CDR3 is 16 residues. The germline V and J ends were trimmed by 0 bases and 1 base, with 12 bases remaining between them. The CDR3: CASSQDETRVQETQYF. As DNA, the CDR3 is TGCGCCAGCAGCCAAGACGAAACCCGGGTCCAAGAGACCCAGTACTTC.

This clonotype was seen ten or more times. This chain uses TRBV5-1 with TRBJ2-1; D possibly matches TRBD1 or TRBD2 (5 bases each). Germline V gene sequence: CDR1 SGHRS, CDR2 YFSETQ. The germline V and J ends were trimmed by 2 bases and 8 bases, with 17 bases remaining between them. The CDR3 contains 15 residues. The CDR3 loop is CASSFGTGRGDEQFF. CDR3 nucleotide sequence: TGCGCCAGCAGCTTCGGAACGGGACGCGGCGATGAGCAGTTCTTC.

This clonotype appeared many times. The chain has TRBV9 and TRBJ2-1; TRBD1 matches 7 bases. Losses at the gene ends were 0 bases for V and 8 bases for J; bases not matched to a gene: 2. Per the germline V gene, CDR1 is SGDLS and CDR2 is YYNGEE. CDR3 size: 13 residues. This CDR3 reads CASSVERGHEQFF. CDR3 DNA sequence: TGTGCCAGCAGCGTAGAAAGGGGGCATGAGCAGTTCTTC.

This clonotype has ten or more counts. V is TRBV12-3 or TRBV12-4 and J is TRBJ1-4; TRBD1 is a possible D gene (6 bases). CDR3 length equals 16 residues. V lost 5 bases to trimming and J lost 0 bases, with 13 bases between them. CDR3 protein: CASSPQTGPTNEKLFF. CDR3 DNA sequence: TGTGCCAGCAGTCCTCAGACAGGACCAACTAATGAAAAACTGTTTTTT.

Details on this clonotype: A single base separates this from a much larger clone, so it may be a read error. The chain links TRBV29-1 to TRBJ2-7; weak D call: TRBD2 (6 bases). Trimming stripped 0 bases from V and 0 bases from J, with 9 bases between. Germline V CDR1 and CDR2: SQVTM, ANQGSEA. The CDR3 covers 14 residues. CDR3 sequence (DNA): TGCAGCGTTGAAGATCCTAGCGACTCCTACGAGCAGTACTTC. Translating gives CSVEDPSDSYEQYF.

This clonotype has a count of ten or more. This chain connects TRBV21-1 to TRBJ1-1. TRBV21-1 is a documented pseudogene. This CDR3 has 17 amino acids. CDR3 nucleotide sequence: TGTGCCAGCAGCCCGACGAGGGCAGACCGAATAAAGGGGGAAGCTTTCTTT. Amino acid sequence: CASSPTRADRIKGEAFF.

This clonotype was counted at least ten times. CDR3 region: CASLRGGELFF. Written as DNA, the CDR3 is TGTGCCAGCCTACGAGGCGGGGAGCTGTTTTTT. J is TRBJ2-2 and V is TRBV7-6; unclear D gene. Germline CDR1 is SGHVS and CDR2 is FNYEAQ. Trimming left V 8 bases short and J 7 bases short, with 8 bases between. The CDR3 contains 11 residues.

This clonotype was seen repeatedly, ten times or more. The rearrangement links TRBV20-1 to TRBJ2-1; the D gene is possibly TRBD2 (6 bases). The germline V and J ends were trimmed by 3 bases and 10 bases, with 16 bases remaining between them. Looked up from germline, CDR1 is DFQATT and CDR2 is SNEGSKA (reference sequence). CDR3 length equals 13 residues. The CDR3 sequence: CSARDPLAGEQFF. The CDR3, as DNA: TGCAGTGCTAGGGATCCCCTGGCGGGGGAGCAGTTCTTC.

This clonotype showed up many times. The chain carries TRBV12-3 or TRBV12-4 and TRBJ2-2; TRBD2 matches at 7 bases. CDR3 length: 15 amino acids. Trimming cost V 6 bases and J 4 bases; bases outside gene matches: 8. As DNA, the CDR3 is TGTGCCAGCAGGATGAGGACTAGTCTCACCGGGGAGCTGTTTTTT. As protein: CASRMRTSLTGELFF.

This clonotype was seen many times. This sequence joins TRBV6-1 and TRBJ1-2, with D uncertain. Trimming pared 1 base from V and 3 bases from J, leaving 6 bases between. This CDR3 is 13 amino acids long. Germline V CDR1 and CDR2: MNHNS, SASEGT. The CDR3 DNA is TGTGCCAGCAGTGAAGTGGCTGACTATGGCTACACCTTC. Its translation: CASSEVADYGYTF.

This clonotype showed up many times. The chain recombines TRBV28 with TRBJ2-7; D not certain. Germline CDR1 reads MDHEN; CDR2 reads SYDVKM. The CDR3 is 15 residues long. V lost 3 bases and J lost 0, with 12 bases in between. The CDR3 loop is CASSLGFSSSYEQYF. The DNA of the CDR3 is TGTGCCAGCAGTTTGGGCTTCTCAAGCTCCTACGAGCAGTACTTC.

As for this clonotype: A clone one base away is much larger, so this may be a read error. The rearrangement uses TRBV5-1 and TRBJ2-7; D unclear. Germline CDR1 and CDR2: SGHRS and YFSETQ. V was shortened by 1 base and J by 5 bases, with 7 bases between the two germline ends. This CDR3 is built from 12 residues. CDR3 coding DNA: TGCGCCAGCAGCTTGCATAGAGACGAGCAGTACTTC. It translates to CASSLHRDEQYF.